This T cell receptor beta chain was captured in a study of shared clonotypes between healthy human individuals. Across the study: Per donor, three plates held CD4 naive cells, three held CD4 memory, two held CD8 naive and one held CD8 memory. The study's findings and limits: Some naive CD4 clonotypes, around 5%, turned up in common across a handful of donors.

A word on this clone: Antigen unknown.

Germline CDR1 LGHNA, CDR2 YSLEER. The CDR3 has 15 residues. V shed 2 bases and J 5 bases; nucleotides not matched to a gene: 6. Here immunoSEQ multiplex PCR was the method, and the copy in TCRdb shows in-frame clones only, minus some. The table shows about 700,000 clones, with 92% occurring only once. Naive CD8 cells lacked CD45RO, underwent positive selection for CCR7 and left out terminally differentiated effector memory CD45RA+ cells. This TCR derives from a man aged 25 to 45 in good health. The V call is TRBV4-3, the J call TRBJ2-7, with TRBD1 matching 10 bases. The source material was naive CD8+ T cells sorted from blood. CDR3 amino acids: CASSQIDRGLHEQYF. CDR3 DNA: TGCGCCAGCAGCCAAATCGACAGGGGGCTCCACGAGCAGTACTTC.